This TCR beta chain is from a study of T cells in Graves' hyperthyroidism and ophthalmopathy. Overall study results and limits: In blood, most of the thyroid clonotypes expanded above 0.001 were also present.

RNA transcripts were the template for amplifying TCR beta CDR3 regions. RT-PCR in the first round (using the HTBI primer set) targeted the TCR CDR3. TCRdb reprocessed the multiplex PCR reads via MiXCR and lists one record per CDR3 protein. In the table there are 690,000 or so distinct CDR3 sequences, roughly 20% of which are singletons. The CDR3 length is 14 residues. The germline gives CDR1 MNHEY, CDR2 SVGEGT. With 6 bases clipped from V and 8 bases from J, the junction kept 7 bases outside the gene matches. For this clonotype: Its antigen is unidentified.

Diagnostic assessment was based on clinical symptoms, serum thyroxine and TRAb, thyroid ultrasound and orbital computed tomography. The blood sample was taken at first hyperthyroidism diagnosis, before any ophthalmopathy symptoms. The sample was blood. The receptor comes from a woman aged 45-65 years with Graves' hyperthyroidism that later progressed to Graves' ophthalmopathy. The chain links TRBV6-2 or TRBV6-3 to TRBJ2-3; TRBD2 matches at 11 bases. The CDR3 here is CASSFSGGAATQYF. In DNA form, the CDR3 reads TGTGCCAGCAGCTTTAGCGGGGGGGCCGCTACGCAGTATTTT.